What follows are 32 T cell receptor beta chains derived from one specimen sequenced in a study of T cells in Graves' hyperthyroidism and ophthalmopathy. There were TCR beta CDR3 regions amplified from RNA transcripts. The study used the HTBI primer set for a first-round RT-PCR of the TCR CDR3. Using its own MiXCR run on the multiplex PCR reads, TCRdb lists one record per CDR3 protein. Of approximately 610,000 distinct CDR3 sequences in the sample, over 15% are singletons; the top ten hold 18%. Sequencing input: blood. These receptors originate from a woman between 18 and 30 years old with Graves' hyperthyroidism.

This clonotype has ten or more counts. The CDR3 reads CASSFTSHSYEQYF. The CDR3 DNA follows: TGTGCCAGCAGTTTTACCTCCCACTCCTACGAGCAGTACTTC. V is TRBV12-3 or TRBV12-4 and J is TRBJ2-7; D unclear. The CDR3 extends over 14 amino acids. V gave up 3 bases and J gave up 0 bases, with 9 bases separating them.

This chain links TRBV6-1 with TRBJ1-5; D call uncertain. This CDR3 region has 15 residues. V shed 2 bases and J shed 6 bases, with 14 bases lying between them. Looked up from germline, CDR1 is MNHNS and CDR2 is SASEGT. In DNA form, the CDR3 reads TGTGCCAGCAGTGAATTTTTGGAGGGCAGTCAGCCCCAGCATTTT. Amino acids: CASSEFLEGSQPQHF.

The table lists this clonotype with a count of one. This may be a read error, as it is one base from a much larger clone. V and J are TRBV2 and TRBJ2-7; 9 positions agree with TRBD1. The CDR3 spans 14 residues. The germline CDR1 and CDR2 sequences are SNHLY and FYNNEI. V trimming: 1 base; J trimming: 3 bases; junction bases outside the gene matches: 1. The CDR3 DNA reads TGTGCCAGCAGTGAAGGGACAGGGGTCTACGAGCAGTACTTC. Translating it yields CASSEGTGVYEQYF.

In DNA, the CDR3 is TGCGCCAGCAGCCCCGCTGGCGGAGGGGCCTTCACAGATACGCAGTATTTT. This translates into CASSPAGGGAFTDTQYF. The rearrangement joins TRBV5-1 to TRBJ2-3, with D perhaps TRBD2 (6 bases). This CDR3 has 17 residues. The V gene lost 4 bases and the J gene lost 2 bases, with 20 bases spanning the gap. Per the germline V gene, CDR1 is SGHRS and CDR2 is YFSETQ. The whole variable domain, remainder taken from reference TRBV5-1 and TRBJ2-3, is KAGVTQTPRYLIKTRGQQVTLSCSPISGHRSVSWYQQTPGQGLQFLFEYFSETQRNKGNFPGRFSGRQFSNSRSEMNVSTLELGDSALYLCASSPAGGGAFTDTQYFGPGTRLTVL.

This clonotype has more than one count but fewer than ten. The J gene is TRBJ2-1, the V gene TRBV3-1; D might be TRBD2 (6 bases). V was clipped by 1 base and J by 0 bases, with 10 bases between them. The V gene's germline CDR1 is LGHDT and CDR2 YNNKEL (reference sequence). CDR3 length: 16 residues. DNA of the CDR3: TGTGCCAGCAGCCAAGGGGACTCCTACTCCTACAATGAGCAGTTCTTC. Translation: CASSQGDSYSYNEQFF.

This clonotype showed up many times. The rearrangement uses TRBV27 and TRBJ2-4; 12 bases match TRBD2. Trimming cost V 5 bases and J 1 base; bases outside gene matches: 9. CDR1 is MNHEY and CDR2 is SMNVEV in the germline V gene (reference sequence). The CDR3 length is 18 residues. Written as DNA, the CDR3 is TGTGCCAGCAGTGCGGGACTAGCGGGCCTTGGGGCCAAAAACATTCAGTACTTC. This translates into CASSAGLAGLGAKNIQYF.

This clonotype was observed many times. The chain uses TRBV12-5 and TRBJ2-3; TRBD1 matches at 7 bases. Germline V CDR1 and CDR2: LGHNT, FRNRAP. CDR3 length: 14 amino acids. Trimming removed 4 bases from V and 0 bases from J; junction bases left unmatched: 1. The CDR3 DNA follows: TGTGCTAGTGGTTGGACAGGTAGCACAGATACGCAGTATTTT. Translated: CASGWTGSTDTQYF.

The sample holds many counts of this clonotype. This CDR3 reads CASSLVGGKGMREAFF. The DNA of the CDR3 is TGTGCCAGCAGCTTAGTAGGGGGCAAGGGTATGAGAGAAGCTTTCTTT. V usage is TRBV7-6 and J usage is TRBJ1-1; TRBD1 matches 7 bases. The junction had 13 bases not matched to a gene; V was cut back by 1 base and J by 8 bases. Germline V gene lookup returns CDR1 SGHVS and CDR2 FNYEAQ. CDR3 size: 16 residues.

J is TRBJ1-2 and V is TRBV6-1; maybe TRBD1 (5 bases). The V end was cut by 1 base, the J end by 6 bases, with 9 bases between. Germline V gene lookup returns CDR1 MNHNS and CDR2 SASEGT. The CDR3 sequence is 13 residues long. The CDR3 spells CASSEVTVDGYTF. CDR3 coding DNA: TGTGCCAGCAGTGAAGTGACAGTGGATGGCTACACCTTC.

This clonotype has at least ten counts. J is TRBJ1-2 and V is TRBV3-1; D unclear. The CDR3 is 13 residues long. Trimming shortened V by 1 base and J by 6 bases, and 9 bases separated the two germline ends. CDR1 and CDR2 (germline): LGHDT, YNNKEL (reference sequence). As DNA, the CDR3 is TGTGCCAGCAGCCAAGGAGGCCGGAATGGCTACACCTTC. This codes for CASSQGGRNGYTF. Drawing the rest from reference TRBV3-1 and TRBJ1-2, the complete variable domain is DTAVSQTPKYLVTQMGNDKSIKCEQNLGHDTMYWYKQDSKKFLKIMFSYNNKELIINETVPNRFSPKSPDKAHLNLHINSLELGDSAVYFCASSQGGRNGYTFGSGTRLTVV.

The rearrangement links TRBV9 to TRBJ2-2; D unclear. The germline V and J ends were trimmed by 2 bases and 1 base, with 12 bases remaining between them. CDR1 is SGDLS and CDR2 is YYNGEE in the germline V gene. The CDR3 is made up of 16 amino acids. CDR3 in amino acids: CASSVKSAGNTGELFF. Here the CDR3 DNA reads TGTGCCAGCAGCGTTAAGTCTGCAGGGAACACCGGGGAGCTGTTTTTT.

This clonotype was recorded at least ten times. The rearrangement joins TRBV5-1 to TRBJ2-1; TRBD1 is a possible D gene (6 bases). Germline V lookup: CDR1 SGHRS, CDR2 YFSETQ. V was cut by 5 bases and J by 0 bases, with 12 bases left in between. This CDR3 comprises 15 residues. The CDR3 loop reads CASRTTGSSYNEQFF. CDR3 nucleotides: TGCGCCAGCAGAACTACAGGGAGCTCCTACAATGAGCAGTTCTTC.

The table lists this clonotype with a few counts. The rearrangement links TRBV9 to TRBJ2-7; 10 nucleotides match TRBD2. The J segment lost 6 bases and the V segment lost 3 bases, leaving 6 bases of the junction unmatched. This CDR3 spans 14 amino acids. Germline V gene lookup returns CDR1 SGDLS and CDR2 YYNGEE. The DNA for the CDR3 is TGTGCCAGCAGCGGAGCGGGGGGGCCTCTCGAGCAGTACTTC. This encodes CASSGAGGPLEQYF. The full variable domain, completed using reference TRBV9 and TRBJ2-7, is DSGVTQTPKHLITATGQRVTLRCSPRSGDLSVYWYQQSLDQGLQFLIQYYNGEERAKGNILERFSAQQFPDLHSELNLSSLELGDSALYFCASSGAGGPLEQYFGPGTRLTVT.

The V and J genes are TRBV7-9 and TRBJ2-7; D call uncertain. V lost 5 bases, J lost 5 bases, and 4 bases lay in between. The germline gives CDR1 SEHNR, CDR2 FQNEAQ (reference sequence). The CDR3 is made up of 10 amino acids. The CDR3 DNA follows: TGTGCCAGCAGCAGCGACGAGCAGTACTTC. This translates into CASSSDEQYF.

In this sample, this clonotype turned up many times. The chain joins TRBV12-3 or TRBV12-4 to TRBJ2-2; possibly TRBD2 for D (6 bases). V lost 7 bases to trimming and J lost 7 bases, with 13 bases between them. This CDR3 contains 13 residues. For the CDR3, the DNA is TGTGCCAGCACCCTATGGGGGGACGGGGAGCTGTTTTTT. It yields the protein CASTLWGDGELFF.

This clonotype was observed at least ten times. This chain connects TRBV2 to TRBJ2-7, with no clear D. The germline gives CDR1 SNHLY, CDR2 FYNNEI. This CDR3 contains 12 residues. Trimming stripped 5 bases from V and 3 bases from J, with 8 bases between. In DNA, the CDR3 is TGTGCCAGCAGTCGCGACGACTACGAGCAGTACTTC. As protein: CASSRDDYEQYF. Based on the CDR3 plus reference TRBV2 and TRBJ2-7, the full variable domain is EPEVTQTPSHQVTQMGQEVILRCVPISNHLYFYWYRQILGQKVEFLVSFYNNEISEKSEIFDDQFSVERPDGSNFTLKIRSTKLEDSAMYFCASSRDDYEQYFGPGTRLTVT.

This sequence joins TRBV5-1 and TRBJ2-5; TRBD1 might be the D (6 bases). Germline-derived CDR1 and CDR2 are SGHRS and YFSETQ. V was clipped by 4 bases and J by 3 bases, with 19 bases between them. This CDR3 spans 16 amino acids. Written as DNA, the CDR3 is TGCGCCAGCAGCCCGCGGGCCCGGGACACAAAAGAGACCCAGTACTTC. As protein: CASSPRARDTKETQYF.

This clonotype occurred many times. J is TRBJ2-3 and V is TRBV20-1, with D possibly being TRBD1 (5 bases). Germline loops: CDR1 DFQATT, CDR2 SNEGSKA (reference sequence). Trimming pared 0 bases from V and 9 bases from J, leaving 19 bases between. The CDR3 extends over 15 amino acids. This chain's CDR3 is CSAREIQEIRPTQYF. Written as DNA, the CDR3 is TGCAGTGCTAGAGAGATACAGGAGATACGACCCACGCAGTATTTT.

The chain combines TRBV6-2 or TRBV6-3 with TRBJ2-7; 7 nucleotides agree with TRBD1. This CDR3 region has 14 residues. CDR1 and CDR2 (germline): MNHEY, SVGEGT. V shed 6 bases, J shed 1 base, and the junction held 6 bases outside the gene matches. The CDR3 loop reads CASSQDRRSYEQYF. DNA of the CDR3: TGTGCCAGCAGCCAGGACAGGAGGTCCTACGAGCAGTACTTC.

At least ten counts were recorded for this clonotype. The chain employs TRBV11-1 and TRBJ2-7; 8 bases map to TRBD2. Germline V lookup: CDR1 SGHAT, CDR2 FQDESV (reference sequence). V trimming: 6 bases; J trimming: 2 bases; junction bases outside the gene matches: 9. CDR3 size: 15 residues. The CDR3 loop is CASRLLAGRPYEQYF. In nucleotides, the CDR3 is TGTGCCAGCAGGCTGCTAGCGGGTCGGCCCTACGAGCAGTACTTC.

This clonotype appeared a few times. The rearrangement links TRBV7-2 to TRBJ1-2; 10 positions match TRBD1. V shed 5 bases and J 8 bases; nucleotides not matched to a gene: 8. CDR1 and CDR2 from the germline V gene are SGHTA and FQGNSA. This CDR3 has 14 residues. CDR3: CASSKGTGEHGYTF. CDR3 in DNA: TGTGCCAGCAGCAAAGGGACAGGGGAGCACGGCTACACCTTC.

V and J are TRBV27 and TRBJ2-2; D perhaps matches TRBD1 (5 bases). CDR3 length equals 15 residues. CDR1 is MNHEY and CDR2 is SMNVEV in the germline V gene (reference sequence). The V end lost 6 bases, the J end lost 2 bases, and 13 bases lay between the germline ends. The CDR3 DNA sequence: TGTGCCAGCAGCCGAGGCGACAGAAACACCGGGGAGCTGTTTTTT. Protein: CASSRGDRNTGELFF.

This clonotype has a count of ten or more. The rearrangement uses TRBV6-2 or TRBV6-3 and TRBJ2-5; 7 bases match TRBD1. The CDR3 length is 14 residues. The germline CDR1 and CDR2 sequences are MNHEY and SVGEGT. V trimming: 5 bases; J trimming: 1 base; junction bases outside the gene matches: 4. DNA for the CDR3: TGTGCCAGCAGTCGAGGGACAGCCCAAGAGACCCAGTACTTC. This sequence encodes CASSRGTAQETQYF.

This clonotype was detected ten times or more. V gene TRBV12-3 or TRBV12-4 combines with J gene TRBJ2-5; 8 bases align to TRBD1. V lost 6 bases to trimming and J lost 5 bases; unmatched junction nucleotides: 11. The CDR3 extends over 15 amino acids. CDR3 residues: CASSHRDRRWETQYF. The CDR3 DNA follows: TGTGCCAGCAGCCACCGGGACAGGAGGTGGGAGACCCAGTACTTC.

This clonotype was seen a few times. The rearrangement links TRBV30 to TRBJ2-1; no definite D call. This CDR3 is built from 12 residues. Germline loops: CDR1 GTSNPN, CDR2 SVGIG (reference sequence). The V end was cut by 5 bases, the J end by 5 bases, with 10 bases between. CDR3 loop: CAWSTTNNEQFF. CDR3 DNA sequence: TGTGCCTGGTCGACAACAAACAATGAGCAGTTCTTC. Full variable domain (rest looked up from reference TRBV30 and TRBJ2-1): SQTIHQWPATLVQPVGSPLSLECTVEGTSNPNLYWYRQAAGRGLQLLFYSVGIGQISSEVPQNLSASRPQDRQFILSSKKLLLSDSGFYLCAWSTTNNEQFFGPGTRLTVL.

The chain recombines TRBV29-1 with TRBJ2-3; D is perhaps TRBD2 (6 bases). The germline CDR1 and CDR2 sequences are SQVTM and ANQGSEA. Between the trimmed V and J ends, which lost 6 bases and 0 bases, there was a span of 13 bases. The CDR3 covers 14 residues. The CDR3 DNA sequence: TGCAGCGTGGAATCTAGCGCGAGCACAGATACGCAGTATTTT. It translates to CSVESSASTDTQYF.

Ten or more counts support this clonotype. The rearrangement links TRBV5-1 to TRBJ1-2; D not certain. V was clipped by 1 base and J by 0 bases, with 4 bases between them. The CDR3 totals 13 residues. Germline lookup yields CDR1 SGHRS and CDR2 YFSETQ. The CDR3 nucleotides read TGCGCCAGCAGCTTGCAAGCTAACTATGGCTACACCTTC. Its protein is CASSLQANYGYTF.

The sample holds a few counts of this clonotype. This sequence joins TRBV5-1 and TRBJ2-2; TRBD1 is a possible D gene (5 bases). V lost 2 bases, J lost 0 bases, and 20 bases lay in between. This CDR3 has 19 amino acids. Germline V gives CDR1 SGHRS, CDR2 YFSETQ. The CDR3, as DNA: TGCGCCAGCAGCTTCAACCCCCTTACAGGACGCTCGAACACCGGGGAGCTGTTTTTT. Its protein product is CASSFNPLTGRSNTGELFF.

This clonotype has more than one count but fewer than ten. The chain combines TRBV6-2 or TRBV6-3 with TRBJ1-2, with 7 positions matching TRBD1. V lost 0 bases, J lost 7 bases, and 8 bases stayed unmatched. CDR3 length: 15 amino acids. CDR1 and CDR2 from the germline V gene are MNHEY and SVGEGT. CDR3 loop: CASSYSQGQTLGYTF. CDR3 nucleotides: TGTGCCAGCAGTTACTCTCAGGGACAGACCCTTGGCTACACCTTC.

This clonotype was counted ten times or more. The chain combines TRBV20-1 with TRBJ1-2, with TRBD1 identical over 9 bases. The germline V gene encodes CDR1 DFQATT and CDR2 SNEGSKA (reference sequence). This CDR3 is 14 amino acids long. V trimming: 3 bases; J trimming: 4 bases; junction bases outside the gene matches: 6. The CDR3 DNA reads TGCAGTGCTAGTGACGGACAGGGGACCTATGGCTACACCTTC. It yields the protein CSASDGQGTYGYTF.

This clonotype appeared many times. V is TRBV11-2 and J is TRBJ1-5; TRBD1 aligns across 10 bases. J gave up 6 bases and V 5 bases, and 4 bases lay outside the gene matches. The CDR3 sequence is 14 residues long. Looked up from germline, CDR1 is SGHAT and CDR2 is FQNNGV. CDR3 in DNA: TGTGCCAGCAGCATCGGGACAGGGGCTCAGCCCCAGCATTTT. Translation gives CASSIGTGAQPQHF.

J is TRBJ1-5 and V is TRBV12-3 or TRBV12-4, with no clear D. The CDR3 is 18 amino acids. Trimming stripped 3 bases from V and 2 bases from J, with 20 bases between. The CDR3 DNA reads as TGTGCCAGCAGTTTGAGCGGGATCCTTGGTTTTGGCAATCAGCCCCAGCATTTT. Amino acid sequence: CASSLSGILGFGNQPQHF.